This T cell receptor (beta chain) emerged from a study of shared clonotypes between healthy human individuals. This CDR3 region has 16 residues. Trimming took 5 bases from V and 5 from J; bases not matched to a gene: 9. Germline loops: CDR1 LNHDA, CDR2 SQIVND (reference sequence). HIV-negative, healthy adults without recent acute infections or vaccinations were the donors. The input for sorted-subset replicate PCRs was around 0.2 ug DNA, about 30,000 T cell genomes. Sequencing used immunoSEQ multiplex PCR; TCRdb keeps in-frame clones, though not all of them. The data contain 2 million to 2.5 million clones, approximately 96% of them seen just once; the ten biggest clones take up 0.13%.

Input material: naive CD4+ T cells sorted from blood. Sample subset: CD45RA+ positively selected. This sequence was found in a man aged 18 to 30 in good health. The genes are TRBV19 and TRBJ1-6; 7 bases line up with TRBD1. The CDR3 spells CASSLAQGRHNSPLHF. The CDR3 DNA sequence: TGTGCCAGTAGTTTGGCACAGGGGAGGCATAATTCACCCCTCCACTTT.